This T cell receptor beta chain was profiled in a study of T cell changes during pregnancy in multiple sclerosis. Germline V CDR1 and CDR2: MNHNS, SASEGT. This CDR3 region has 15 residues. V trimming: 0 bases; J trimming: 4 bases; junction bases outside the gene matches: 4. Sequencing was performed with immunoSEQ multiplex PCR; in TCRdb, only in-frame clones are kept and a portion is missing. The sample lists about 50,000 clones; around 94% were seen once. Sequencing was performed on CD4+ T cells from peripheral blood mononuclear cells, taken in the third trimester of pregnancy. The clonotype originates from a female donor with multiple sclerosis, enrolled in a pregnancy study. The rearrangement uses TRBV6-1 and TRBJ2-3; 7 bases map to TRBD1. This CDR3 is CASSEARGPADTQYF. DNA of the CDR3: TGTGCCAGCAGTGAAGCTAGGGGGCCGGCAGATACGCAGTATTTT.